One and the same sample provided the 9 T cell receptor beta chains below, sequenced in a study of T cells after yellow fever vaccination (dated by TCRdb to the late 2010s). In the paper's terms, the treatment or condition label means: live attenuated yellow fever vaccine strain. Receptor libraries were prepared by 5' RACE. The listed sequencing device is Illumina NovaSeq 6000. TCRdb handled the public reads itself, with Q25 trimming in fastp and clone calling in MiXCR, and kept productive beta chains. One record per CDR3 amino acid sequence lists the most common genes and DNA. The sample table lists approximately 240,000 distinct CDR3 sequences, about 3.7% of them with a count of one. Around 19% of the sample goes to the ten largest clones. This sample comprised PBMCs, obtained 15 days after the yellow fever booster vaccination. All receptors come from a man aged 18 to 30 who received the YFV17D yellow fever vaccine.

In its sample, this clonotype was seen many times. The chain recombines TRBV2 with TRBJ2-2; a weak D match, TRBD2 (6 bases). Germline CDR1 SNHLY, CDR2 FYNNEI. The CDR3 loop spans 14 amino acids. V was trimmed by 6 bases and J by 6 bases, leaving 14 bases between them. The CDR3 DNA is TGTGCCAGCAGCGCCCGCGGGGAAGCCGGGGAGCTGTTTTTT. This translates into CASSARGEAGELFF.

This clonotype came up many times. The chain has TRBV7-2 and TRBJ1-3; D is undetermined. The V gene lost 4 bases and the J gene lost 0 bases, with 10 bases spanning the gap. CDR1 SGHTA and CDR2 FQGNSA come from the germline V gene. The CDR3 contains 15 residues. CDR3 protein: CASSSTVYSGNTIYF. Here the CDR3 DNA reads TGTGCCAGCAGCTCGACGGTTTACTCTGGAAACACCATATATTTT.

This clonotype was detected many times. V and J are TRBV2 and TRBJ2-7; D gene ambiguous. The CDR3 contains 12 residues. V shed 3 bases and J shed 7 bases, with 10 bases lying between them. Germline V lookup: CDR1 SNHLY, CDR2 FYNNEI. CDR3 DNA: TGTGCCAGCAGTGACCCCCTGGGTGAGCAGTACTTC. Amino acid sequence: CASSDPLGEQYF.

The table lists this clonotype with many counts. This chain links TRBV12-3 or TRBV12-4 with TRBJ2-2, with 12 bases identical to TRBD1. V shed 2 bases, J shed 6 bases, and the junction held 7 bases outside the gene matches. The CDR3 totals 17 residues. The CDR3 nucleotides are TGTGCCAGCAGTTTAAGGAGGGGACAGGGGGCTGCCGGGGAGCTGTTTTTT. Translating it yields CASSLRRGQGAAGELFF.

This clonotype was found many times. This chain links TRBV10-3 with TRBJ1-3; D is perhaps TRBD1 (5 bases). The germline gives CDR1 ENHRY, CDR2 SYGVKD. The V and J ends lost 2 bases and 1 base respectively, with 9 bases between them. This CDR3 contains 15 residues. The CDR3 sequence: CAISETDRSGNTIYF. The CDR3 DNA follows: TGTGCCATCAGTGAGACAGACAGATCTGGAAACACCATATATTTT.

At least ten counts were recorded for this clonotype. Here the CDR3 reads CASRDHDTTSSYEQYF. The CDR3 coding sequence is TGTGCCAGCAGGGACCACGATACTACCAGCTCCTACGAGCAGTACTTC. The rearrangement joins TRBV6-2 or TRBV6-3 to TRBJ2-7; D not certain. The CDR3 runs 16 residues. V shed 6 bases and J shed 0 bases, with 18 bases lying between them. Looked up from germline, CDR1 is MNHEY and CDR2 is SVGEGT.

This clonotype came up many times. The V gene is TRBV10-3, the J gene TRBJ1-1; D ambiguous. Deletions cut 2 bases from V and 5 bases from J, with 15 bases between. Germline CDR1 reads ENHRY; CDR2 reads SYGVKD. This CDR3 has 15 amino acids. Here the CDR3 DNA reads TGTGCCATCAGTGAGGGCACCGGGCTATGGACTGAAGCTTTCTTT. Its protein is CAISEGTGLWTEAFF.

There are many counts of this clonotype. The chain joins TRBV5-1 to TRBJ2-2; D might be TRBD1 (6 bases). Germline V gives CDR1 SGHRS, CDR2 YFSETQ. V was trimmed by 0 bases and J by 6 bases, leaving 15 bases between them. This CDR3 is 16 amino acids long. Here the CDR3 reads CASSLVAGAGAGELFF. Here the CDR3 DNA reads TGCGCCAGCAGCTTGGTAGCAGGGGCCGGGGCCGGGGAGCTGTTTTTT.

At least ten counts were recorded for this clonotype. V gene TRBV7-6 combines with J gene TRBJ2-3, with D possibly matching TRBD1 (6 bases). Germline V gives CDR1 SGHVS, CDR2 FNYEAQ. V was cut by 0 bases and J by 5 bases, with 9 bases left in between. The CDR3 extends over 14 amino acids. CDR3 protein: CASSLAGALDTQYF. CDR3 nucleotide sequence: TGTGCCAGCAGCTTAGCGGGGGCCCTAGATACGCAGTATTTT.